This T cell receptor (beta chain) appears in the sequencing data of a study of Ad26.COV2.S vaccination and SARS-CoV-2 variants (dated by TCRdb to about 2021). About the study as a whole: The specificity and breadth of SARS-CoV-2-reactive T cell receptors after Ad26.COV2.S vaccination were assessed by TCRbeta repertoire sequencing. A total of 32 samples were included in the TCR-sequenced set, comprising 19 Ad26.COV2.S vaccine recipients, 5 placebo recipients and 8 SARS-CoV-2 convalescent individuals.

Study-level results and caveats: Vaccine and placebo recipients had comparable non-spike TCR breadth, which fits with the vaccine containing only spike. Spike-specific TCR breadth was higher in Ad26.COV2.S recipients than in placebo recipients (P = 0.0014). It was noted by the authors that total T cell responses may have been underestimated by the TCR breadth and depth analyses. Substantial breadth of spike-specific CD8+ and CD4+ T cell responses was reported after vaccination.

The immunoSEQ Assay was the method used to sequence TCRbeta CDR3 regions. After extraction, genomic DNA underwent amplification by bias-controlled multiplex PCR, followed by high-throughput sequencing. The paper's processing steps were these. To quantify the absolute abundance of each unique TCRbeta CDR3 region, sequences were collapsed and filtered. T cell fraction was estimated by normalizing TCRbeta template counts to usable DNA, which was measured by amplifying reference genes present in all nucleated cells. Repertoire TCRs were annotated as SARS-CoV-2-specific when V gene, CDR3 amino acid sequence and J gene were exactly matched to a known reactive TCR set. The reference SARS-CoV-2 TCR set came from MIRA and was filtered for enrichment in COVID-19-positive ImmuneCODE repertoires, removing public or cross-reactive TCRs. Using the MIRA antigens, annotated TCRs were further analysed by specific ORF or by position within an ORF. Breadth was defined as annotated unique rearrangements over total unique productive rearrangements; depth was the summed frequency of those rearrangements. Two-sided Wilcoxon rank-sum tests were applied when comparing TCR breadth between groups. TCRdb retrieved this table from immuneACCESS and kept in-frame rearrangements only. Not all clones are present; in checked studies, unresolved V genes account for under half, and no reason is known for the remainder. V and J calls and clone size follow that table, whereas D and trimming were derived from the DNA. The sample has under 150,000 clones on record, just over 85% of them singletons. Approximately 5% of the sample lies in the top ten.

Notes on this clone: Its antigen is not yet known. No per-base quality is available; no much larger clone lies one base away.

The time point label on this specimen signifies: individuals recovered from natural SARS-CoV-2 infection. The clonotype comes from a human donor who had recovered from COVID-19. Sample: peripheral blood, taken after recovery from COVID-19.

Here the CDR3 is given as CAWNRSASYEQYF. The nucleotide sequence is TGTGCCTGGAACCGGTCGGCTTCCTACGAGCAGTACTTC. The rearranged segments are TRBV6-5 and TRBJ2-7; confidence is insufficient to name the D gene. Trimming at the junction amounts to 11 bases on V and 1 base on J, and the germline ends lie 15 bases apart. The CDR3 starts with the cysteine, ends with the phenylalanine, and has 13 residues. The entry retains the CDR3 DNA only, 39 bases that are in frame from base 1. CDR1 MNHEY and CDR2 SVGAGI are derived from the germline V gene.